Sequencing of this T cell receptor beta chain was carried out in a study of OX40 agonist ivuxolimab in advanced cancers. On the study more broadly: Three individuals attained partial responses, comprising one hepatocellular carcinoma case and two cutaneous melanoma cases.

In the case of this clone: Its antigen is unknown.

Patients were excluded for autoimmune disease history or systemic immunosuppression. Study results and caveats: CD8+ T cells averaged more expanded clones than CD4+.

Repertoires were generated with immunoSEQ multiplex PCR, while TCRdb's copy carries only in-frame clones and drops some. The sample lists 30,000 or so clones, 65% to 90% seen once, with roughly 31% in the top ten. The germline gives CDR1 SGHAT, CDR2 FQNNGV. The V and J ends lost 5 bases and 1 base respectively, with 10 bases between them. The CDR3 runs to 14 residues. This chain joins TRBV11-2 and TRBJ2-3; D tentatively reads TRBD1 or TRBD2 (5 bases each). The starting material was CD4+ or CD8+ T cells sorted from blood, obtained in a trial of the OX40 agonist ivuxolimab. This TCR was sampled from an adult with an advanced solid tumor such as melanoma, head and neck, liver or kidney cancer. In DNA form, the CDR3 reads TGTGCCAGCAGCATACGAGGGGGCACAGATACGCAGTATTTT. This translates into CASSIRGGTDTQYF. The whole variable domain, filled in from reference TRBV11-2 and TRBJ2-3, reads EAGVAQSPRYKIIEKRQSVAFWCNPISGHATLYWYQQILGQGPKLLIQFQNNGVVDDSQLPKDRFSAERLKGVDSTLKIQPAKLEDSAVYLCASSIRGGTDTQYFGPGTRLTVL.